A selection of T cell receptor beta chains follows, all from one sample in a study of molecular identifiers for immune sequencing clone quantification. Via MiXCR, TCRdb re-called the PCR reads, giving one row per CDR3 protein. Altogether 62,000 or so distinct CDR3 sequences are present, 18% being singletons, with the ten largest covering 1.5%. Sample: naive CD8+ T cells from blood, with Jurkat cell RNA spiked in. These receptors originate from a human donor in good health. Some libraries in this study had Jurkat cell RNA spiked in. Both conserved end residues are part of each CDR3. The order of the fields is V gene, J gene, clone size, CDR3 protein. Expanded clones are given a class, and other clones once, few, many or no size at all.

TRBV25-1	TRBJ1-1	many	CASTGQGTFF
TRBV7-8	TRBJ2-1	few	CASSPARAGEVGGYNEQFF
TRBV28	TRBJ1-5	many	CASSRGQSNQPQHF
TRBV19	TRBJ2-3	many	CASSIGGLAGDTQYF
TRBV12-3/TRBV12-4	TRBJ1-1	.	CVSSSQGVMNTEAFF
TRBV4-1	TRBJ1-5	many	CASSQAKEGSQPQHF
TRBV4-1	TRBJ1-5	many	CASSQGAQRMSNQPQHF
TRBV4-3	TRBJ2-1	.	CASSQDGIAHNEWAF
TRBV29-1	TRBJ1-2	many	CSVGQGDGGYTF
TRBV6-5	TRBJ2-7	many	CASSYDSPGEQYF
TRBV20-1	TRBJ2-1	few	CSAKQLAGPVNEQFF
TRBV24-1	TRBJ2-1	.	CATEDYSYNEQFF
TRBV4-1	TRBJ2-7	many	CASSPGTANYEQYF
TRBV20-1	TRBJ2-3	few	CSAREGNTDTQYF
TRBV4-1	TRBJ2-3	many	CATGTSQTGTDTQYF
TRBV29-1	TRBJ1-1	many	CSAAQTDMNTEAFF
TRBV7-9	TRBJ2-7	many	CASISGGSKFYEQYF
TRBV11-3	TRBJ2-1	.	CASSSFSGRESEQFF
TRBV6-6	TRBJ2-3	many	CASTFTRTGMADTQYF
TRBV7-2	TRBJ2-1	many	CASSFEVYNEQFF
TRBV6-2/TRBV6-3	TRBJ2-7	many	CASSYSMGLAYEQYF
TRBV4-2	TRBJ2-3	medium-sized	CASSPRKFPDTQYF
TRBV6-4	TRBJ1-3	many	CASSAQVSGNTIYF
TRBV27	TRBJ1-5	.	CASSLGQGVQPQHF
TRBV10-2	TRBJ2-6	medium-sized	CASSEGYSGANVLTF
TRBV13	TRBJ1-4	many	CASSSQQGAFEEKLFF
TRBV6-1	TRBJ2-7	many	CASRNQGDYEQYF
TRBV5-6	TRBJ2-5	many	CASSLEGGGLLETQYF
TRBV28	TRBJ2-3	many	CASRLPGLATDTQYF
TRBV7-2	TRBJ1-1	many	CASTDFLNTEAFF
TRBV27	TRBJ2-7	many	CASSLGLAGAYEQYF
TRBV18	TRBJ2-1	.	CASSPQVAGVLNEQFF
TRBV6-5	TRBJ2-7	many	CASSHRASYEQYF
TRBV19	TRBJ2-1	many	CASSTTSGRVRTGSYNEQFF
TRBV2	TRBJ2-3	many	CASSGDWDRGSDTQYF
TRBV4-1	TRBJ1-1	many	CASSQDDSVPSNTEAFF
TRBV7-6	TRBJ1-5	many	CASSRDAYSNQPQHF
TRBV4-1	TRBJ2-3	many	CASSQAVAYTQYF
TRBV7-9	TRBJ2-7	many	CASSLGDPPVYEQYF
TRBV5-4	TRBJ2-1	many	CASSWDRGYNEQFF
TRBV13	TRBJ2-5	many	CASSPPLTGQETQYF
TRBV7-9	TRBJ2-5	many	CASSSFGLAVQETQYF
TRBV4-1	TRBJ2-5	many	CASSPTGETQYF
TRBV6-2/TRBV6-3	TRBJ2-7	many	CASRTEMVGASSYEQYF
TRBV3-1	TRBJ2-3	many	CASSQEVRSTDTQYF
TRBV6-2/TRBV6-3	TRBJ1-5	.	CASSYFRGDNDQPQHF
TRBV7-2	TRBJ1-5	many	CASSQGQKLPNQPQHF
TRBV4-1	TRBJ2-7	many	CASSQGPTSYEQYF
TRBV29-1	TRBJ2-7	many	CSVEARGTSGRGEQYF
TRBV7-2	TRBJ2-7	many	CASSFPGLAFEQYF